Ten or more counts support the clone carrying this TCR beta chain. Its matching antigen is unknown. The source of the sample is a study of T cells after posttransplantation cyclophosphamide. Study conclusions and caveats: Donor CD8+ memory clones often dominated recipient blood repertoires at later times. TRB overlap between skin or GI tissue T cells and blood was limited.

This table comes from immunoSEQ multiplex PCR, and its TCRdb copy is limited to in-frame clones, with some not included. Reported are approximately 41,000 clones, none seen only once; the ten largest carry roughly 2.5%. Peripheral blood was collected from the related graft donor on the marrow donation day. The CDR3 totals 16 residues. V was pared by 2 bases and J by 5 bases, with 5 bases of the junction left unmatched. The germline V gene encodes CDR1 GTSNPN and CDR2 SVGIG (reference sequence). The chain has TRBV30 and TRBJ2-5; 16 bases align to TRBD2. This receptor was obtained from a man in his fifties or sixties in good health, CMV-negative, and a related stem cell transplant donor. The sequenced sample consisted of PBMCs. CDR3 loop: CAWSPGTSGRGETQYF. CDR3 DNA: TGTGCCTGGAGTCCTGGGACTAGCGGGAGGGGGGAGACCCAGTACTTC.